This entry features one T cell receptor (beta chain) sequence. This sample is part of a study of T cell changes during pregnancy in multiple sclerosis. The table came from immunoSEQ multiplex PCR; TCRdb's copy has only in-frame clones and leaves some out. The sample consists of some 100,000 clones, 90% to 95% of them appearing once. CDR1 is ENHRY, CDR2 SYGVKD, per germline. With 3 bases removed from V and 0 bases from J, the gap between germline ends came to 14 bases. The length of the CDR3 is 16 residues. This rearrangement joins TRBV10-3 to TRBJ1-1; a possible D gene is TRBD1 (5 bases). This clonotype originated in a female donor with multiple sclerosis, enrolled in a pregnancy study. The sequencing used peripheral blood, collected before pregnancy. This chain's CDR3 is CAISDQGLGVNTEAFF. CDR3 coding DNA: TGTGCCATCAGTGATCAGGGATTGGGCGTGAACACTGAAGCTTTCTTT.